This is a list of T cell receptor beta chains from one sample in a study of T-cell memory formation after mild COVID-19. TCRdb fed the 5' RACE reads into MiXCR, producing one record per CDR3 protein. The sample lists fewer than 250,000 distinct CDR3 sequences; 10% were seen once. Sample: PBMCs or a T cell subset sorted from them (not recorded which). These receptors came from a man between 18 and 35 years old who had mild COVID-19 (a few samples of this study predate the infection). Cell type and time point are not known. CDR3s include the opening cysteine and the closing phenylalanine or tryptophan. Each record gives: V gene, D gene, clone size, J gene, CDR3 protein, CDR3 DNA. A D gene is named only where the DNA matches it firmly. Clone size is shown for a subset of rows, as once, few, many or a class of expanded clone.

v_call: TRBV20-1
d_call: TRBD2
clone_size: many
j_call: TRBJ2-3
cdr3_aa: CSATKLAGGPNTQYF
cdr3_nt: TGCAGTGCTACGAAACTAGCGGGGGGGCCAAATACGCAGTATTTT

v_call: TRBV21-1
d_call: NA
clone_size: few
j_call: TRBJ1-5
cdr3_aa: CASSPPLFRNQPQHF
cdr3_nt: TGTGCCAGCAGCCCACCACTCTTCCGCAATCAGCCCCAGCATTTT

v_call: TRBV29-1
d_call: NA
clone_size: NA
j_call: TRBJ1-2
cdr3_aa: CSVKEGNYGYTF
cdr3_nt: TGCAGCGTAAAGGAGGGTAACTATGGCTACACCTTC

v_call: TRBV20-1
d_call: NA
clone_size: NA
j_call: TRBJ2-3
cdr3_aa: CSAVRDITDTQYF
cdr3_nt: TGCAGTGCTGTCCGGGACATCACAGATACGCAGTATTTT

v_call: TRBV20-1
d_call: TRBD2
clone_size: NA
j_call: TRBJ2-3
cdr3_aa: CSGAPGGTSTDTQYF
cdr3_nt: TGCAGTGGGGCCCCGGGGGGTACTAGCACAGATACGCAGTATTTT

v_call: TRBV6-5
d_call: TRBD1
clone_size: few
j_call: TRBJ1-5
cdr3_aa: CASSYSGQGKVSNQPQHF
cdr3_nt: TGTGCCAGCAGTTACTCGGGACAGGGTAAGGTGAGCAATCAGCCCCAGCATTTT

v_call: TRBV19
d_call: NA
clone_size: many
j_call: TRBJ2-2
cdr3_aa: CASSRISLNTGELFF
cdr3_nt: TGTGCCAGTAGTAGGATCAGTTTGAACACCGGGGAGCTGTTTTTT

v_call: TRBV5-1
d_call: TRBD1
clone_size: few
j_call: TRBJ1-6
cdr3_aa: CASSSQDRASPLHF
cdr3_nt: TGCGCCAGCAGCTCGCAGGACAGGGCTTCACCCCTCCACTTT

v_call: TRBV5-1
d_call: NA
clone_size: many
j_call: TRBJ2-3
cdr3_aa: CASALGTDTQYF
cdr3_nt: TGCGCCAGCGCCCTCGGCACAGATACGCAGTATTTT

v_call: TRBV12-3/TRBV12-4
d_call: NA
clone_size: NA
j_call: TRBJ2-3
cdr3_aa: CASSSTDSTDTQYF
cdr3_nt: TGTGCCAGCAGTTCTACCGACAGCACAGATACGCAGTATTTT

v_call: TRBV6-2/TRBV6-3
d_call: NA
clone_size: many
j_call: TRBJ2-7
cdr3_aa: CASSPPAYEQYF
cdr3_nt: TGTGCCAGCAGTCCTCCAGCCTACGAGCAGTACTTC

v_call: TRBV3-1
d_call: TRBD2
clone_size: NA
j_call: TRBJ2-5
cdr3_aa: CASSQMGTGGAGETQYF
cdr3_nt: TGTGCCAGCAGCCAGATGGGGACGGGGGGTGCCGGAGAGACCCAGTACTTC

v_call: TRBV4-3
d_call: NA
clone_size: few
j_call: TRBJ2-6
cdr3_aa: CASSQEIGLGEVANVLTF
cdr3_nt: TGCGCCAGCAGCCAAGAAATCGGTTTGGGGGAAGTGGCCAACGTCCTGACTTTC

v_call: TRBV6-2/TRBV6-3
d_call: NA
clone_size: few
j_call: TRBJ2-5
cdr3_aa: CASSYRPGREIKTQYF
cdr3_nt: TGTGCCAGCAGTTACCGTCCTGGCAGGGAGATAAAGACCCAGTACTTC

v_call: TRBV4-1
d_call: NA
clone_size: NA
j_call: TRBJ2-2
cdr3_aa: CASSQAPGGDTGELFF
cdr3_nt: TGCGCCAGCAGCCAAGCGCCCGGGGGCGACACCGGGGAGCTGTTTTTT

v_call: TRBV5-5
d_call: NA
clone_size: few
j_call: TRBJ1-6
cdr3_aa: CASSGELNSPLHF
cdr3_nt: TGTGCCAGCAGCGGGGAATTAAATTCACCCCTCCACTTT

v_call: TRBV7-8
d_call: TRBD1
clone_size: NA
j_call: TRBJ1-2
cdr3_aa: CASSFSRTGSGGYTF
cdr3_nt: TGTGCCAGCAGCTTCAGCCGGACAGGGAGCGGCGGCTACACCTTC

v_call: TRBV5-4
d_call: TRBD2
clone_size: few
j_call: TRBJ2-5
cdr3_aa: CASSLTSGGDETQYF
cdr3_nt: TGTGCCAGCAGCTTGACTAGCGGGGGGGACGAGACCCAGTACTTC

v_call: TRBV5-1
d_call: NA
clone_size: NA
j_call: TRBJ2-3
cdr3_aa: CASSLGAADTDTQYF
cdr3_nt: TGCGCCAGCAGCTTGGGGGCAGCCGACACAGATACGCAGTATTTT

v_call: TRBV5-1
d_call: TRBD1
clone_size: few
j_call: TRBJ1-2
cdr3_aa: CASSFTGDANYGYTF
cdr3_nt: TGCGCCAGCAGCTTTACAGGGGACGCAAACTATGGCTACACCTTC

v_call: TRBV19
d_call: TRBD2
clone_size: NA
j_call: TRBJ2-1
cdr3_aa: CATQRGGEAYNEQFF
cdr3_nt: TGTGCCACCCAACGGGGGGGGGAGGCCTACAATGAGCAGTTCTTC

v_call: TRBV10-1
d_call: NA
clone_size: few
j_call: TRBJ1-1
cdr3_aa: CASSGGGRPYGEAFF
cdr3_nt: TGCGCCAGCAGTGGGGGAGGGAGGCCCTACGGTGAAGCTTTCTTT

v_call: TRBV5-1
d_call: TRBD2
clone_size: few
j_call: TRBJ2-3
cdr3_aa: CASSPHGGTSGEYTQYF
cdr3_nt: TGCGCCAGCAGCCCCCATGGGGGGACTAGCGGGGAATATACGCAGTATTTT

v_call: TRBV29-1
d_call: TRBD2
clone_size: NA
j_call: TRBJ2-2
cdr3_aa: CSAGGPGTGELFF
cdr3_nt: TGCAGCGCGGGGGGGCCGGGGACCGGGGAGCTGTTTTTT

v_call: TRBV7-2
d_call: NA
clone_size: few
j_call: TRBJ2-2
cdr3_aa: CASSRWGAPANTGELFF
cdr3_nt: TGTGCCAGCAGCCGTTGGGGGGCCCCGGCGAACACCGGGGAGCTGTTTTTT

v_call: TRBV2
d_call: TRBD2
clone_size: NA
j_call: TRBJ2-1
cdr3_aa: CASSDAGGPVNEQFF
cdr3_nt: TGTGCCAGCAGTGATGCGGGGGGCCCCGTCAATGAGCAGTTCTTC